This T cell receptor beta chain was profiled in a study of blood T cell repertoires in COVID-19. Some clones are missing from TCRdb's copy, which holds only in-frame ones; the method was immunoSEQ multiplex PCR. The data contain 67,000 or so clones, approximately 80% of them seen just once; the ten biggest clones take up roughly 0.83%. The CDR3 consists of 13 residues. Germline V gene lookup returns CDR1 SEHNR and CDR2 FQNEAQ (reference sequence). V lost 6 bases to trimming and J lost 7 bases, with 12 bases between them. The sample holds a few counts of this clone. The sequence came from a woman aged 70 to 79 with acute or convalescent COVID-19. The sequencing sample was made of peripheral blood. The genes are TRBV7-9 and TRBJ2-2; TRBD2 might be the D (5 bases). This chain's CDR3 is CASSPNGDGELFF. The CDR3 nucleotides are TGTGCCAGCAGTCCAAACGGGGACGGGGAGCTGTTTTTT.